This entry concerns a single TCR beta chain. Its specificity is unknown. The data originate from a study of sequential checkpoint blockade in melanoma. Whole-study context: After both sequences, patients received maintenance nivolumab. TCRbeta immunosequencing was performed on DNA from approximately 93 pretreatment melanoma tumor samples. Twenty-two patients had matched tumor biopsies before treatment and at week 13 after nivolumab or ipilimumab alone.

The treatment is: randomized to nivolumab then ipilimumab (arm A) or the reverse (arm B). Study-level findings and limits: Tumor T-cell fraction and clonality correlated with PD-L1 and CD8+ counts.

Here immunoSEQ multiplex PCR was the method, and the copy in TCRdb shows in-frame clones only, minus some. The sample records around 1,500 clones, about a fifth being singletons. This clonotype was sampled from a human donor with melanoma. The sample was tumor tissue (inferred from file names), taken from a patient given nivolumab and ipilimumab in sequence.

CDR3 nucleotides: TGTGCCACCGCCTCAGGGGTCCTGGAGACCCAGTACTTC. This translates into CATASGVLETQYF. The chain has TRBV7-1 and TRBJ2-5, with D maybe TRBD1 (6 bases). TRBV7-1 belongs to the ORF category, with a function that is uncertain. CDR3 length: 13 amino acids. Trimming left V 10 bases short and J 5 bases short, with 17 bases between.